One sample yielded the 20 T cell receptor beta chains listed below, sequenced in a study of T cell responses to AZD1222 COVID-19 vaccine. Assay used: immunoSEQ multiplex PCR; TCRdb lists only in-frame clones, some missing. Of roughly 120,000 clones detected, just under 90% appear once; the ten largest clones hold 4.4%. Sequenced material: peripheral blood, taken on day 0 of AZD1222 vaccination. The receptors shown here come from an adult in good health.

The chain employs TRBV7-6 and TRBJ2-1; 11 bases match TRBD2. Germline loops: CDR1 SGHVS, CDR2 FNYEAQ. The V gene end was trimmed by 4 bases and the J gene end by 5 bases; junction bases not matched to a gene: 10. The CDR3 contains 17 residues. Here the CDR3 reads CASSSPRLAGFHNEQFF. The CDR3 DNA follows: TGTGCCAGCAGCTCCCCCCGACTAGCGGGGTTCCACAATGAGCAGTTCTTC.

The CDR3 DNA is TGTGCCAGCAGTACCACTCGCCTGGGGGGCTACACCTTC. Amino acids: CASSTTRLGGYTF. The rearrangement links TRBV28 to TRBJ1-2; D gene uncertain. The length of the CDR3 is 13 residues. Per germline, CDR1 MDHEN and CDR2 SYDVKM. The V end lost 5 bases, the J end lost 8 bases, and 15 bases lay between the germline ends.

This chain joins TRBV7-2 and TRBJ2-7, with 10 positions matching TRBD1. Unmatched junction bases numbered 9, after V lost 4 bases and J lost 6 bases. CDR3 length equals 15 residues. Per the germline V gene, CDR1 is SGHTA and CDR2 is FQGNSA. The CDR3 reads CASSSWDRGVREQYF. The CDR3 coding sequence is TGTGCCAGCAGCTCGTGGGACAGGGGTGTTCGCGAGCAGTACTTC.

The rearrangement links TRBV6-5 to TRBJ2-5, with D tentatively TRBD2 (5 bases). The CDR3 extends over 14 amino acids. Germline CDR1 MNHEY, CDR2 SVGAGI. Deletions cut 5 bases from V and 5 bases from J, with 15 bases between. The CDR3 region is CASSRPNRGETQYF. CDR3 nucleotide sequence: TGTGCCAGCAGTCGGCCGAACAGAGGGGAGACCCAGTACTTC.

The genes are TRBV5-4 and TRBJ1-1; 8 bases map to TRBD1. This CDR3 has 13 residues. CDR1 and CDR2 from the germline V gene are SGHNT and YYREEE (reference sequence). V lost 3 bases and J lost 5; bases outside the gene matches: 3. The CDR3 DNA reads TGTGCCAGCAGCTGGACAGGGCGGACTGAAGCTTTCTTT. It yields the protein CASSWTGRTEAFF.

The CDR3 nucleotides read TGTGCCAGCATTTGGGAGAGGCCCTATTATCAGCCCCAGCATTTT. This codes for CASIWERPYYQPQHF. The rearrangement links TRBV27 to TRBJ1-5; D gene uncertain. V lost 7 bases, J lost 5 bases, and 18 bases lay in between. CDR3 length: 15 residues. Germline CDR1 reads MNHEY; CDR2 reads SMNVEV (reference sequence).

The J gene is TRBJ1-2, the V gene TRBV2, with no clear D. The CDR3 is 12 residues long. V gave up 0 bases and J gave up 6 bases, with 5 bases separating them. CDR1 is SNHLY, CDR2 FYNNEI, per germline. CDR3 region: CASSEAGNGYTF. CDR3 DNA sequence: TGTGCCAGCAGTGAAGCTGGAAATGGCTACACCTTC.

J is TRBJ2-3 and V is TRBV19; TRBD2 matches at 7 bases. Germline lookup yields CDR1 LNHDA and CDR2 SQIVND (reference sequence). This CDR3 has 15 residues. The trim removed 1 base at V and 0 bases at J, leaving 1 base unmatched. CDR3 sequence: CASSIGGGSTDTQYF. The DNA of the CDR3 is TGTGCCAGTAGTATAGGGGGGGGGAGCACAGATACGCAGTATTTT.

The chain combines TRBV27 with TRBJ2-5; 7 positions agree with TRBD2. The germline CDR1 and CDR2 sequences are MNHEY and SMNVEV (reference sequence). The CDR3 totals 15 residues. The trim removed 6 bases at V and 0 bases at J, leaving 7 bases unmatched. CDR3 in DNA: TGTGCCAGCAGCCTACTGGGAGGGGACCAAGAGACCCAGTACTTC. Its protein product is CASSLLGGDQETQYF.

This clone was seen ten or more times. The sample contains more than one DNA sequence encoding this CDR3. The chain links TRBV30 to TRBJ1-5; D unresolved. CDR1 and CDR2 (germline): GTSNPN, SVGIG (reference sequence). This CDR3 comprises 13 residues. The ends were cut back, 0 bases at V and 0 bases at J, with 3 bases in the middle. The CDR3 DNA follows: TGTGCCTGGAGTGTGGATAGCAATCAGCCCCAGCATTTT. The encoded protein is CAWSVDSNQPQHF. Together with reference TRBV30 and TRBJ1-5, the CDR3 gives the full variable domain: SQTIHQWPATLVQPVGSPLSLECTVEGTSNPNLYWYRQAAGRGLQLLFYSVGIGQISSEVPQNLSASRPQDRQFILSSKKLLLSDSGFYLCAWSVDSNQPQHFGDGTRLSIL.

This clone has only a few counts. J is TRBJ1-6 and V is TRBV6-5, with TRBD1 identical over 7 bases. The CDR3 totals 12 residues. Per the germline V gene, CDR1 is MNHEY and CDR2 is SVGAGI. Germline trimming cut 9 bases from V and 9 bases from J; bases unmatched to any gene: 5. CDR3 sequence (DNA): TGTGCCAGTAACAGGGGTGGTTCACCCCTCCACTTT. This codes for CASNRGGSPLHF.

This clone was picked up one time. CDR3 sequence (DNA): TGTGCCAGTAGTCCTCGGGGGGCACAAACTAACTATGGCTACACCTTC. This gives the protein CASSPRGAQTNYGYTF. The chain employs TRBV19 and TRBJ1-2; a weak D match, TRBD1 (6 bases). The V gene lost 5 bases and the J gene lost 0 bases, with 16 bases spanning the gap. The germline V gene has CDR1 LNHDA and CDR2 SQIVND (reference sequence). The CDR3 runs to 16 residues.

This chain uses TRBV14 with TRBJ2-7, with 8 bases fitting TRBD2. Germline-derived CDR1 and CDR2 are SGHDN and FVKESK. This CDR3 spans 14 amino acids. V shed 4 bases and J 3 bases; nucleotides not matched to a gene: 5. CDR3 amino acids: CASSPFSGNYEQYF. The CDR3 DNA sequence: TGTGCCAGCAGCCCTTTTAGCGGGAACTACGAGCAGTACTTC.

V gene TRBV5-1 combines with J gene TRBJ2-7; TRBD2 is a possible D gene (5 bases). Trimming took off 4 bases at V and 3 bases at J, with 17 bases between the two ends. The CDR3 covers 15 residues. Per the germline V gene, CDR1 is SGHRS and CDR2 is YFSETQ. The CDR3 here is CASSPNPGAVYEQYF. In DNA form, the CDR3 reads TGCGCCAGCAGCCCAAATCCAGGAGCGGTCTACGAGCAGTACTTC.

This clone has more than one count but fewer than ten. The chain recombines TRBV27 with TRBJ1-4; D is possibly TRBD1 (5 bases). Germline CDR1 and CDR2: MNHEY and SMNVEV (reference sequence). The ends were cut back, 2 bases at V and 7 bases at J, with 14 bases in the middle. This CDR3 has 15 amino acids. The CDR3 protein is CASSLAKGRGEKLFF. CDR3 DNA sequence: TGTGCCAGCAGTTTAGCTAAGGGGAGGGGTGAAAAACTGTTTTTT.

In DNA form, the CDR3 reads TGTGCCAGCAGCCAAATCCGGGGGGAACAAGAGACCCAGTACTTC. It specifies CASSQIRGEQETQYF. This chain joins TRBV4-2 and TRBJ2-5; TRBD2 agrees at 7 bases. The ends lost 2 bases at V and 2 bases at J; junction bases unmatched: 5. The CDR3 has 15 residues. In germline, CDR1 is LGHNA, CDR2 YNFKEQ.

The CDR3 is CASSVGGSGSTGELFF. The CDR3 DNA reads as TGTGCCAGCAGCGTAGGCGGTAGCGGGAGCACCGGGGAGCTGTTTTTT. The V and J genes are TRBV9 and TRBJ2-2; TRBD2 matches at 9 bases. This CDR3 spans 16 amino acids. The germline V gene encodes CDR1 SGDLS and CDR2 YYNGEE. The V gene end was trimmed by 0 bases and the J gene end by 4 bases; junction bases not matched to a gene: 4.

This clone was counted between two and nine times. This chain uses TRBV4-1 with TRBJ1-2; 8 bases fit TRBD1. The length of the CDR3 is 15 residues. The J segment lost 1 base and the V segment lost 5 bases, leaving 6 bases of the junction unmatched. Germline V gene sequence: CDR1 MGHRA, CDR2 YSYEKL. The CDR3 spells CASSKGTGSNYGYTF. The CDR3 DNA reads as TGCGCCAGCAGCAAGGGGACAGGCAGTAACTATGGCTACACCTTC.

The rearrangement uses TRBV19 and TRBJ2-5; 11 bases are a match to TRBD1. The CDR3 runs 16 residues. Germline V CDR1 and CDR2: LNHDA, SQIVND (reference sequence). J lost 5 bases, V lost 1 base, and 6 bases had no gene match. Here the CDR3 DNA reads TGTGCCAGTAGTATAGCTGGGACAGGGGGGCGGGAGACCCAGTACTTC. It yields the protein CASSIAGTGGRETQYF.

This sequence joins TRBV5-4 and TRBJ2-7, with TRBD2 as a possible D gene (7 bases). This CDR3 spans 13 amino acids. V was clipped by 5 bases and J by 5 bases, with 14 bases between them. Germline CDR1 and CDR2: SGHNT and YYREEE (reference sequence). CDR3 bases: TGTGCCAGCAGGGGAGGGGGGGTCGACGAGCAGTACTTC. It specifies CASRGGGVDEQYF.